The clone carrying this T cell receptor beta chain occurred once. This record belongs to a study of PD-1 blockade in classical Hodgkin lymphoma. Sequencing used immunoSEQ multiplex PCR; TCRdb keeps in-frame clones, though not all of them. This sample carries around 45,000 clones, around four fifths of them seen once, and the ten largest clones take more than 35%. The CDR3 runs to 16 residues. Per the germline V gene, CDR1 is SGDLS and CDR2 is YYNGEE. The ends lost 4 bases at V and 6 bases at J; junction bases unmatched: 13. Noted time point: cycle 4 day 1 (C4D1), after more than five weeks of nivolumab. All patients experienced relapse after autologous stem cell transplantation, and brentuximab vedotin exposure was variable.

Material: peripheral blood mononuclear cells (PBMCs), obtained before the fourth cycle of nivolumab. The V call is TRBV9, the J call TRBJ2-1; TRBD1 aligns across 7 bases. The TCR sequence derives from a human donor with classical Hodgkin lymphoma. CDR3 sequence (DNA): TGTGCCAGCAGCTCCTCCACCGGGACAGTTGGCAATGAGCAGTTCTTC. It encodes CASSSSTGTVGNEQFF.